This T cell receptor (beta chain) was recovered during a study of cytomegalovirus exposure and HLA in healthy donors. The study's findings and limits: A subsequent analysis found that TCR clusters from the first cohort also tended to co-occur in the 90 to 150 validation repertoires, with less than 95% of cluster scores above 0. Reportedly, diagnosis of cytomegalovirus status by the classifier showed high specificity and sensitivity. In vitro data verified a few CMV-associated chains as specific for CMV antigens.

This CDR3 region has 14 residues. With V trimmed by 10 bases and J by 1 base, 3 bases remained unmatched. Germline V gene data show CDR1 as LNHDA and CDR2 as SQIVND (reference sequence). On this clone itself: The antigen remains undetermined.

Sequenced by immunoSEQ multiplex PCR; TCRdb stores in-frame clones only, minus some. The data contain about 160,000 clones, approximately 86% of them singletons. The gene calls are TRBV19 and TRBJ2-3; TRBD2 agrees at 12 bases. This clonotype was obtained from a man younger than 45 in good health and CMV-seropositive. Sequencing used PBMCs. The CDR3 coding sequence is TGTGCCACTAGGACTAGCGGGGGCACAGATACGCAGTATTTT. Translated: CATRTSGGTDTQYF.